The clone carrying this T cell receptor (beta chain) appeared many times. Its antigen is not identified. This sample was included in a study of Graves' ophthalmopathy and Graves' hyperthyroidism. At the level of the study: Researchers classed hyperthyroidism as stable given no ophthalmopathy within 18 months of follow-up. Study-wide findings and caveats: Most thyroid clonotypes expanded beyond 0.001 frequency were also found in blood.

This CDR3 has 11 residues. Germline V gene data show CDR1 as DFQATT and CDR2 as SNEGSKA (reference sequence). Trimming took off 6 bases at V and 5 bases at J, with 11 bases between the two ends. Clinicians diagnosed using symptoms, serum thyroxine, TRAb, thyroid ultrasound and orbital computed tomography. Researchers took RNA transcripts and amplified TCR beta CDR3 regions from them. HTBI primers served in a first-round RT-PCR, which a second-round multiplex PCR followed. TCRdb ran MiXCR on the multiplex PCR reads and lists one entry per CDR3 protein. Of over a million distinct CDR3 sequences in the sample, roughly two fifths were seen once.

The chain joins TRBV20-1 to TRBJ2-7; D possibly corresponds to TRBD1 (6 bases). The TCR sequence derives from an adult man with Graves' hyperthyroidism. Sample: peripheral blood or thyroid tissue (not recorded which). CDR3 loop: CSANRVHEQYF. The DNA for the CDR3 is TGCAGTGCGAACAGGGTGCACGAGCAGTACTTC.